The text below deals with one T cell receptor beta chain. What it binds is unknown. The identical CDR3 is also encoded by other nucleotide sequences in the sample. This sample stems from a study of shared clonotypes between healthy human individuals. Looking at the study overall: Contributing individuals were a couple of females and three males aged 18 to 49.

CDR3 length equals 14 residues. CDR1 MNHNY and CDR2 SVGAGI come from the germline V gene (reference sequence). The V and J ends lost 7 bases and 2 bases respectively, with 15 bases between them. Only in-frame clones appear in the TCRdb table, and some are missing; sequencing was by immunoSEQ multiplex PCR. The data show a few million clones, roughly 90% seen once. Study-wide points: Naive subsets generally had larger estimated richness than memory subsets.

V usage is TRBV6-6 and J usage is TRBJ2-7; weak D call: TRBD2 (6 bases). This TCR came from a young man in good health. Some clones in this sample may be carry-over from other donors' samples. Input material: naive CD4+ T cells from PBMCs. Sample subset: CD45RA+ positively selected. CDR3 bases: TGTGCCAGCACGGGCGGGACTGTCCCCTACGAGCAGTACTTC. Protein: CASTGGTVPYEQYF.